One and the same sample provided the 4 T cell receptor beta chains below, sequenced in a study of cytomegalovirus exposure and HLA in healthy donors. Primers: 60 Vbeta forward and 13 Jbeta reverse. The data were produced by immunoSEQ multiplex PCR, yet TCRdb's version contains in-frame clones alone and is incomplete. The sample consists of about 180,000 clones, over 80% of them appearing once. Source material: PBMCs. The receptors shown here come from a girl aged 5-17 years in good health and CMV-seropositive.

The chain has TRBV9 and TRBJ2-1, with D perhaps TRBD2 (6 bases). Between the trimmed V and J ends, which lost 0 bases and 8 bases, there was a span of 21 bases. The CDR3 consists of 17 residues. From germline, CDR1 is SGDLS and CDR2 YYNGEE. Written as DNA, the CDR3 is TGTGCCAGCAGCGTAGTCATGGGACTCACCGTAAACGATGAGCAGTTCTTC. The encoded protein is CASSVVMGLTVNDEQFF.

The V and J genes are TRBV5-4 and TRBJ1-2, with 9 bases lining up with TRBD1. Germline V gene sequence: CDR1 SGHNT, CDR2 YYREEE (reference sequence). This CDR3 is built from 14 residues. Unmatched junction bases numbered 5, after V lost 2 bases and J lost 6 bases. The CDR3 DNA reads TGTGCCAGCAGCTTAACAGGGGGCATGGATGGCTACACCTTC. It encodes CASSLTGGMDGYTF.

The chain has TRBV10-2 and TRBJ1-1; D is perhaps TRBD1 (5 bases). The CDR3 consists of 13 residues. The V gene lost 3 bases and the J gene lost 6 bases, with 11 bases spanning the gap. The V gene's germline CDR1 is WSHSY and CDR2 SAAADI. The CDR3 DNA sequence: TGCGCCAGCAGTGACAATTGGGGCGCTGAAGCTTTCTTT. It encodes CASSDNWGAEAFF.

The chain uses TRBV5-1 and TRBJ2-5; a possible D gene is TRBD1 (6 bases). This CDR3 region has 13 residues. Germline V gives CDR1 SGHRS, CDR2 YFSETQ. The ends were cut back, 5 bases at V and 1 base at J, with 9 bases in the middle. Written as DNA, the CDR3 is TGCGCCAGCAGACCGACAGGCCAAGAGACCCAGTACTTC. Protein product: CASRPTGQETQYF.